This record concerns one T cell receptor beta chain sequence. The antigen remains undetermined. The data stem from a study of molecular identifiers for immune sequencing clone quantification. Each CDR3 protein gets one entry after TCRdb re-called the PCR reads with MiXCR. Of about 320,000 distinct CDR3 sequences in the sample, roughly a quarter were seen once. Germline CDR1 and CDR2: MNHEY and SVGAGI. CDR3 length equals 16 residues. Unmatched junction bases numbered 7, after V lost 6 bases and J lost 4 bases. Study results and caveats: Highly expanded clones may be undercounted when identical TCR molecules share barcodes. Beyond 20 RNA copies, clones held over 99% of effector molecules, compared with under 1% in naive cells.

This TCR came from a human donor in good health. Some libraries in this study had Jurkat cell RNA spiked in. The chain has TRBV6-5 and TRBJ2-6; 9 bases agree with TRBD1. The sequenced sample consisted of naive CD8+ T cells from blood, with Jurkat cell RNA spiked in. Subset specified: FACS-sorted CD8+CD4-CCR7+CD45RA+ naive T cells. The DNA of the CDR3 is TGTGCCAGCAGAGGGACAGGGTCCGGCGGGGCCAACGTCCTGACTTTC. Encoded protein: CASRGTGSGGANVLTF.